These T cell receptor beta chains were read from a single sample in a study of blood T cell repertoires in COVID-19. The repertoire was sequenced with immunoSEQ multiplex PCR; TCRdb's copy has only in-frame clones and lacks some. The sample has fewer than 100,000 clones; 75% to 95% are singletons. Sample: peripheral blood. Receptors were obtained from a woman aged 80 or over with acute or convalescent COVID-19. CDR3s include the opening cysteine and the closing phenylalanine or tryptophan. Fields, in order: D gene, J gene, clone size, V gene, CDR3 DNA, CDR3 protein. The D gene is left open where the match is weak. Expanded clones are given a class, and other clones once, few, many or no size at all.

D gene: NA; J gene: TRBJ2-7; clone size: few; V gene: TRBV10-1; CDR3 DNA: TGCGCCAGCAGCTATGCACAGGGTTACGAGCAGTACTTC; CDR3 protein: CASSYAQGYEQYF
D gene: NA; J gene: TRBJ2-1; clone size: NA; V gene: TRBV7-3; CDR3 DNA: TGTGCCAGCAGCTTAGCGGGCCTCTCCTACAATGAGCAGTTCTTC; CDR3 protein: CASSLAGLSYNEQFF
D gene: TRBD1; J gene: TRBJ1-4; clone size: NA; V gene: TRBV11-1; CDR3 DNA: TGTGCCAGCAGCTTGGGGACAGGTGAAAAACTGTTTTTT; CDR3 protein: CASSLGTGEKLFF
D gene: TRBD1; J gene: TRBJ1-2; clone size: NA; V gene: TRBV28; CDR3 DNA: TGTGCCAGCAGGCGACAGGGCTATGGCTACACCTTC; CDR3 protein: CASRRQGYGYTF
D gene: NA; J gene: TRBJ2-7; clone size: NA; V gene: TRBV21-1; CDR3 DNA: TGTGCCAGCAGCAAAGGATGGTCAGGCGGGAGAAAGAACGAGCAGTACTTC; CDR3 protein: CASSKGWSGGRKNEQYF
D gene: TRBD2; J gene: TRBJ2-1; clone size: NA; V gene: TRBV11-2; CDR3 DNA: TGTGCCAGCAGCTTAGTTTCTAGCGGGGGGGCCAATGAGCAGTTCTTC; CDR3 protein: CASSLVSSGGANEQFF
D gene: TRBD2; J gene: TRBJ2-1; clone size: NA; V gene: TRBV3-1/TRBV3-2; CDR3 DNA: TGTGCCAGCAGCCAAGGCGTACTAGCGGGAGCCTACAATGAGCAGTTCTTC; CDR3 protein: CASSQGVLAGAYNEQFF
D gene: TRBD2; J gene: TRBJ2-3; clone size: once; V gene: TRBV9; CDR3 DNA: TGTGCCAGCAGCAGGGGACTAGCGGGCCCAGCTGATACGCAGTATTTT; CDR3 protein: CASSRGLAGPADTQYF
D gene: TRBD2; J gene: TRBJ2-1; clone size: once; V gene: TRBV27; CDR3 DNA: TGTGCCAGCAGTTTATTCTGGACTAGCGGCACGGGGGTGGATGAGCAGTTCTTC; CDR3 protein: CASSLFWTSGTGVDEQFF
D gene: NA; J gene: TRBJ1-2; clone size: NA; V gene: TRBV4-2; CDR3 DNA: TGTGCCAGCCGTAAGGAGATATCGGGGGGCCACTATGGCTACACCTTC; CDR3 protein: CASRKEISGGHYGYTF
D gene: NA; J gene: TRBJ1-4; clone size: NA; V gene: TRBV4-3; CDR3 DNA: TGCGCCAGCAGCCAAGTGTCCGGAGATGAAAAACTGTTTTTT; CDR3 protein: CASSQVSGDEKLFF
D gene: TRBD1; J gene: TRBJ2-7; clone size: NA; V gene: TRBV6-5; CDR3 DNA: TGTGCCAGCAGTTACCGACAGGGGGCGAACGAGCAGTACTTC; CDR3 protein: CASSYRQGANEQYF
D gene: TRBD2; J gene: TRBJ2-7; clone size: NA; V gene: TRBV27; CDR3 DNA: TGTGCCAGCAGCCCGGGGGGGTACACCTACGAGCAGTACTTC; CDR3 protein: CASSPGGYTYEQYF
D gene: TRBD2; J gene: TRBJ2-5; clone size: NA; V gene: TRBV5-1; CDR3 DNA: TGCGCCAGCAGCTTGGGTAGCGGGGGCATCCAAGAGACCCAGTACTTC; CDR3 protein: CASSLGSGGIQETQYF
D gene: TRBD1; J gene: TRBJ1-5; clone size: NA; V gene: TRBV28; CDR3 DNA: TGTGCCACGGACAGGGGCAATCAGCCCCAGCATTTT; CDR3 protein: CATDRGNQPQHF
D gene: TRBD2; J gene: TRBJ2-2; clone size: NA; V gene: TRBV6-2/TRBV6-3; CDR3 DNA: TGTGCCAGCAGTATAGCGGGGGGGCCTCGGAGCGGGGAGCTGTTTTTT; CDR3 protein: CASSIAGGPRSGELFF
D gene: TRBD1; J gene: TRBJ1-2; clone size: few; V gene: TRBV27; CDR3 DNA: TGTGCCAGCAGTTTAGGGAGTACAGGGGTCTATGGCTACACCTTC; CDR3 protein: CASSLGSTGVYGYTF
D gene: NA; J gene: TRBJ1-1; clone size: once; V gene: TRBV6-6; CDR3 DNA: TGTGCCAGCAGTTACTCGAGTAAAGCTTTCTTT; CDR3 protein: CASSYSSKAFF
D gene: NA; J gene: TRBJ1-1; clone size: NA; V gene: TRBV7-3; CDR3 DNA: TGTGCCAGCAGCTCCGACAGGAACACTGAAGCTTTCTTT; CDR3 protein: CASSSDRNTEAFF